These 3 T cell receptor beta chains came from one sample sequenced in a study of T cell responses to AZD1222 COVID-19 vaccine. TCRdb's copy holds only in-frame clones and misses some; the assay was immunoSEQ multiplex PCR. The sample holds 100,000 to 150,000 clones, around 86% seen once. Sequenced material: peripheral blood, taken on day 0 of AZD1222 vaccination. Receptors originate from an adult in good health.

The rearrangement joins TRBV18 to TRBJ2-7, with a weak D call TRBD1 (5 bases). Trimming removed 5 bases at V and 3 bases at J, with 20 bases between. In germline, CDR1 is KGHSH, CDR2 LQKENI. This CDR3 spans 16 amino acids. The CDR3 coding sequence is TGTGCCAGCTCAACAGGATCTCGGGTATACGACTACGAGCAGTACTTC. This encodes CASSTGSRVYDYEQYF.

The chain links TRBV7-9 to TRBJ2-7; D is perhaps TRBD2 (5 bases). This CDR3 comprises 15 residues. Germline values: CDR1 SEHNR, CDR2 FQNEAQ (reference sequence). Trimming took 1 base from V and 3 from J, leaving 13 bases between them. This CDR3 is CASSLERDGIYEQYF. CDR3 coding DNA: TGTGCCAGCAGCTTAGAACGGGATGGGATCTACGAGCAGTACTTC.

This rearrangement joins TRBV6-5 to TRBJ1-2; 10 positions match TRBD1. The CDR3 is 15 amino acids. The V segment lost 10 bases and the J segment 5 bases; nucleotides outside the gene matches: 13. From germline, CDR1 is MNHEY and CDR2 SVGAGI. The CDR3 here is CATETARGQGYGYTF. The CDR3 coding sequence is TGTGCCACCGAAACCGCGCGGGGACAGGGGTATGGCTACACCTTC.